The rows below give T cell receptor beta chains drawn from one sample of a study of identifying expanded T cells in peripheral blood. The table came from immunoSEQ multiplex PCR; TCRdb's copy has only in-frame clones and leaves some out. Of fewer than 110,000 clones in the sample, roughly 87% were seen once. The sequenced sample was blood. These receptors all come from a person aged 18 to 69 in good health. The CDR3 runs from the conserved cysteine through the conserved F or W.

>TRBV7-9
CASSSGNTYEQYF
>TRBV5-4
CASSLIGTTYEQYF
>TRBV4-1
CASSQEMAGGLTDTQYF
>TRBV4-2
CASSQELPDTQYF
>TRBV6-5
CASSYSGRGKNIQYF
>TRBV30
CAWTPLGGQPQHF
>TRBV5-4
CASSFSSREDTQYF
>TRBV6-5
CASSYTDRVVTEAFF
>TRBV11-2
CASSLVRSEQYF
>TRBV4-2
CASSQEGRNIQYF
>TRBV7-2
CASTPPVGRHEAFF
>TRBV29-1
CSVEERYRGYEQFF
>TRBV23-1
CASSQWDKKNTEAFF
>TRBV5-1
CASSRDSNTEAFF
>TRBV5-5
CASSPTGNYNSPLHF
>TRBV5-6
CASSLGGMSTEAFF
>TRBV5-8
CASSLRQGTDTQYF
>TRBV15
CATSREPGWTIYF
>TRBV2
CASIRQVGRGRNQPQHF
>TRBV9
CASSAQVGNTIYF
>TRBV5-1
CASSPNVRGPLYYEQYF
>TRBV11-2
CASSLRSAGTSPYNEQFF
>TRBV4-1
CASSQEGPNRVRGYTF